These 31 T cell receptor beta chains originate from one sample sequenced in a study of cytomegalovirus exposure and HLA in healthy donors (dated by TCRdb to the late 2010s). Libraries were built with the immunoSEQ multiplex PCR assay. For the multiplex PCR, a mixture combining 60 forward primers for TCR Vbeta segments and 13 reverse primers for TCR Jbeta segments was used. TCRdb holds this immuneACCESS table with in-frame rearrangements only. Some clones are missing; in checked studies, unresolved V genes explain under half, and the rest has no known cause. Present in this sample are 150,000 to 200,000 clones, around three quarters of which were seen just once. Around 1.9% of the sample rests with the top ten. Sequencing was done on a sample of PBMCs. Receptors were obtained from a woman aged 30 to 39 in good health and CMV-seropositive.

V is TRBV6-1 and J is TRBJ2-3; 8 bases match TRBD1. This CDR3 contains 15 residues. From germline, CDR1 is MNHNS and CDR2 SASEGT. Unmatched junction bases numbered 2, after V lost 2 bases and J lost 1 base. The CDR3 loop reads CASSELGQGTDTQYF. CDR3 DNA: TGTGCCAGCAGTGAATTGGGACAGGGCACAGATACGCAGTATTTT.

The chain uses TRBV7-8 and TRBJ1-2; 8 bases are shared with TRBD1. CDR1 SGHVS and CDR2 FQNEAQ come from the germline V gene. V lost 3 bases, J lost 8 bases, and 11 bases stayed unmatched. CDR3 size: 15 residues. The CDR3 region is CASSFDRGGPGGYTF. The CDR3 nucleotides are TGTGCCAGCAGCTTCGACAGGGGTGGGCCGGGGGGCTACACCTTC.

V gene TRBV5-4 combines with J gene TRBJ1-2, with no clear D. The CDR3 runs 18 residues. Germline loops: CDR1 SGHNT, CDR2 YYREEE (reference sequence). V lost 2 bases and J 8 bases, leaving 28 bases between the germline ends. CDR3 loop: CASSLHQLFSGIETGYTF. CDR3 DNA sequence: TGTGCCAGCAGCTTACACCAGTTATTTTCCGGGATAGAGACGGGCTACACCTTC.

This clone appeared once. The V gene is TRBV30, the J gene TRBJ1-5; D is ambiguous. V shed 2 bases and J shed 4 bases, with 6 bases lying between them. The germline CDR1 and CDR2 sequences are GTSNPN and SVGIG (reference sequence). CDR3 length equals 12 residues. The CDR3 loop reads CAWSSGNQPQHF. The CDR3 DNA sequence: TGTGCCTGGAGTAGCGGGAATCAGCCCCAGCATTTT.

The CDR3 bases are TGCGCCAGCAGCTTGACTAGCCCCAATGAGCAGTTCTTC. Translated, it gives CASSLTSPNEQFF. The chain links TRBV5-1 to TRBJ2-1; perhaps TRBD2 as D (6 bases). The V and J ends lost 1 base and 6 bases respectively, with 8 bases between them. CDR3 length: 13 amino acids. Looked up from germline, CDR1 is SGHRS and CDR2 is YFSETQ.

V usage is TRBV7-2 and J usage is TRBJ2-3; D might be TRBD2 (5 bases). The V end was cut by 5 bases, the J end by 0 bases, with 9 bases between. The CDR3 loop spans 14 amino acids. Germline V lookup: CDR1 SGHTA, CDR2 FQGNSA. The DNA of the CDR3 is TGTGCCAGCAGCCCTGGAGGTAGCACAGATACGCAGTATTTT. This codes for CASSPGGSTDTQYF.

V gene TRBV27 combines with J gene TRBJ2-7, with TRBD2 identical over 8 bases. CDR1 and CDR2 from the germline V gene are MNHEY and SMNVEV (reference sequence). The CDR3 is made up of 15 amino acids. V was clipped by 3 bases and J by 2 bases; unmatched bases: 6. This CDR3 is CASSFLGGVTYEQYF. CDR3 in DNA: TGTGCCAGCAGTTTTCTCGGGGGGGTAACCTACGAGCAGTACTTC.

The chain recombines TRBV12-5 with TRBJ2-1, with 7 bases that match TRBD1. V gave up 5 bases and J gave up 10 bases; unmatched junction bases: 8. The CDR3 is 13 residues long. In germline, CDR1 is LGHNT, CDR2 FRNRAP. CDR3 nucleotide sequence: TGTGCTAGTGGTCTACAGGGGAGTCAAGAGCAGTTCTTC. Encoded protein: CASGLQGSQEQFF.

The V and J genes are TRBV4-3 and TRBJ1-2; D is uncertain. From germline, CDR1 is LGHNA and CDR2 YSLEER. V lost 1 base and J 6 bases, leaving 9 bases between the germline ends. The CDR3 runs 13 residues. The CDR3 bases are TGCGCCAGCAGCCAAGCCTGGGGAGATGGCTACACCTTC. Amino acids: CASSQAWGDGYTF.

CDR3 DNA sequence: TGTGCCAGCAGCTTAGTACTCACCGGGGAGCTGTTTTTT. Its protein product is CASSLVLTGELFF. The chain couples TRBV11-3 to TRBJ2-2; the D is unclear. Germline CDR1 and CDR2: SGHNT and YENEEA. CDR3 length equals 13 residues. V lost 1 base and J lost 4, with 4 bases in between.

The rearrangement joins TRBV5-1 to TRBJ2-5; 8 nucleotides line up with TRBD2. The J call may be incorrect, as the DNA end agrees better with TRBJ2-7. There are 16 residues in the CDR3. CDR1 is SGHRS, CDR2 YFSETQ, per germline. The CDR3: CASSLDGGGSSYEQYF. CDR3 coding DNA: TGCGCCAGCAGCTTGGACGGCGGGGGGAGCTCCTACGAGCAGTACTTC.

This clone has only one observation. The chain employs TRBV6-8 and TRBJ2-7; TRBD1 matches at 9 bases. This CDR3 is built from 16 residues. In germline, CDR1 is MNHGY, CDR2 SAAAGT. The V and J ends lost 4 bases and 3 bases, in that order; junction bases with no gene match: 10. This CDR3 reads CASSLRVGTGIYEQYF. CDR3 bases: TGTGCCAGCAGTTTAAGGGTCGGGACAGGGATCTACGAGCAGTACTTC.

The chain recombines TRBV28 with TRBJ1-1; D unclear. The CDR3 contains 13 residues. Trimming took 6 bases from V and 1 from J, leaving 9 bases between them. CDR1 MDHEN and CDR2 SYDVKM come from the germline V gene. The CDR3 coding sequence is TGTGCCAGCAGGACTTACACGAACACTGAAGCTTTCTTT. Amino acids: CASRTYTNTEAFF.

J is TRBJ1-2 and V is TRBV19; D unclear. CDR3 length: 18 amino acids. Germline-derived CDR1 and CDR2 are LNHDA and SQIVND (reference sequence). Trimming stripped 0 bases from V and 2 bases from J, with 19 bases between. CDR3 sequence reads: CASSIEGMGVQVNYGYTF. The CDR3 DNA is TGTGCCAGTAGTATAGAGGGCATGGGAGTCCAAGTAAACTATGGCTACACCTTC.

This clone appeared a single time. The V call is TRBV6-5, the J call TRBJ1-2; 9 nucleotides line up with TRBD1. Trimming took 6 bases from V and 4 from J; bases not matched to a gene: 6. The CDR3 totals 14 residues. The germline CDR1 and CDR2 sequences are MNHEY and SVGAGI. This CDR3 reads CASRRQGGSYGYTF. DNA of the CDR3: TGTGCCAGCAGGAGACAGGGGGGCAGCTATGGCTACACCTTC.

This sequence joins TRBV7-9 and TRBJ2-7; D is unresolved. The germline gives CDR1 SEHNR, CDR2 FQNEAQ (reference sequence). Deletions cut 5 bases from V and 2 bases from J, with 7 bases between. This CDR3 contains 12 residues. The chain's CDR3 is CASSRVAYEQYF. As DNA, the CDR3 is TGTGCCAGCAGCCGGGTGGCCTACGAGCAGTACTTC.

The chain carries TRBV5-1 and TRBJ2-1, with a possible D match to TRBD2 (6 bases). V was cut by 4 bases and J by 0 bases, with 17 bases left in between. Looked up from germline, CDR1 is SGHRS and CDR2 is YFSETQ. The CDR3 is 17 amino acids. The DNA for the CDR3 is TGCGCCAGCAGCCAACCTACGGAGGGAGGCTCCTACAATGAGCAGTTCTTC. It yields the protein CASSQPTEGGSYNEQFF.

The V and J genes are TRBV4-1 and TRBJ2-7; 8 bases are a match to TRBD1. After removal of 5 bases from V and 3 bases from J, the junction contained 6 bases not matched to a gene. This CDR3 is 14 amino acids long. Looked up from germline, CDR1 is MGHRA and CDR2 is YSYEKL. CDR3 sequence: CASSEPDRGYEQYF. CDR3 nucleotide sequence: TGCGCCAGCAGCGAGCCAGACAGGGGCTACGAGCAGTACTTC.

The chain has TRBV5-6 and TRBJ2-5, with TRBD2 identical over 11 bases. The J call may be faulty, since TRBJ2-7 better matches the DNA end. This CDR3 region has 14 residues. Germline values: CDR1 SGHDT, CDR2 YYEEEE. The CDR3 here is CASSLWTSGSEQYF. The CDR3 nucleotides read TGTGCCAGCAGCTTGTGGACTAGCGGGTCCGAGCAGTACTTC.

The CDR3 sequence: CASSHTGGTYGYTF. As DNA, the CDR3 is TGCGCCAGCAGCCACACGGGGGGGACCTATGGCTACACCTTC. The chain recombines TRBV4-1 with TRBJ1-2; D may be TRBD1 (5 bases). Between the trimmed V and J ends, which lost 3 bases and 4 bases, there was a span of 12 bases. Germline V CDR1 and CDR2: MGHRA, YSYEKL. The CDR3 extends over 14 amino acids.

The rearrangement uses TRBV9 and TRBJ1-3; D uncertain. Germline V gene lookup returns CDR1 SGDLS and CDR2 YYNGEE. V lost 3 bases, J lost 2 bases, and 12 bases lay in between. CDR3 length equals 15 residues. The CDR3, as DNA: TGTGCCAGCAGCGGTGGGTTGGGCGCTGGAAACACCATATATTTT. This translates into CASSGGLGAGNTIYF.

The chain uses TRBV6-5 and TRBJ1-6, with D tentatively TRBD1 (6 bases). The CDR3 loop spans 13 amino acids. The germline V gene has CDR1 MNHEY and CDR2 SVGAGI. V was pared by 6 bases and J by 6 bases, with 9 bases between. The CDR3 region has the DNA TGTGCCAGCAGGGGGGCGATTAATTCACCCCTCCACTTT. Translated: CASRGAINSPLHF.

The chain has TRBV16 and TRBJ1-2, with TRBD1 as a possible D gene (6 bases). Germline assignment: CDR1 KGHSY and CDR2 FQNENV. This CDR3 has 14 residues. The ends were cut back, 4 bases at V and 7 bases at J, with 16 bases in the middle. CDR3 bases: TGTGCCAGCAGCCTACGCGGACAGTTTGGTGGCTACACCTTC. The encoded protein is CASSLRGQFGGYTF.

This clone was detected once. The chain combines TRBV9 with TRBJ1-3, with D unresolved. CDR1 is SGDLS, CDR2 YYNGEE, per germline. This CDR3 is built from 12 residues. The V end lost 5 bases, the J end lost 0 bases, and 3 bases lay between the germline ends. The CDR3 sequence is CASSISGNTIYF. The CDR3 nucleotides are TGTGCCAGCAGTATCTCTGGAAACACCATATATTTT.

The chain combines TRBV6-1 with TRBJ2-3; D ambiguous. The CDR3 has 15 amino acids. Germline values: CDR1 MNHNS, CDR2 SASEGT. Trimming took 4 bases from V and 4 from J, leaving 15 bases between them. For the CDR3, the DNA is TGTGCCAGCAGTGTGAGGCCTCATACGGCAGATACGCAGTATTTT. Its translation is CASSVRPHTADTQYF.

The chain carries TRBV4-1 and TRBJ2-7, with 8 nucleotides matching TRBD2. The CDR3 runs to 16 residues. Germline assignment: CDR1 MGHRA and CDR2 YSYEKL. After removal of 0 bases from V and 6 bases from J, the junction contained 10 bases not matched to a gene. The CDR3 loop reads CASSQDIREGLGEQYF. CDR3 coding DNA: TGCGCCAGCAGCCAAGATATTCGGGAGGGCCTGGGCGAGCAGTACTTC.

About this clone: The sample contains more than one DNA sequence encoding this CDR3. The J gene is TRBJ2-3, the V gene TRBV6-5, with D hard to call. Germline V gives CDR1 MNHEY, CDR2 SVGAGI. V lost 2 bases to trimming and J lost 1 base, with 4 bases between them. The CDR3 has 13 residues. The CDR3 sequence: CASSYPGTDTQYF. CDR3 coding DNA: TGTGCCAGCAGTTACCCGGGCACAGATACGCAGTATTTT.

The chain has TRBV10-3 and TRBJ1-2; TRBD1 agrees at 8 bases. Germline trimming cut 1 base from V and 6 bases from J; bases unmatched to any gene: 1. This CDR3 has 13 residues. Per the germline V gene, CDR1 is ENHRY and CDR2 is SYGVKD. CDR3 coding DNA: TGTGCCATCAGTGAGTTGGACAGGGATGGCTACACCTTC. It translates to CAISELDRDGYTF.

This clone was counted a few times. This chain joins TRBV2 and TRBJ2-7, with TRBD2 as a possible D gene (6 bases). V was shortened by 7 bases and J by 5 bases, with 12 bases between the two germline ends. Germline V lookup: CDR1 SNHLY, CDR2 FYNNEI. The length of the CDR3 is 12 residues. CDR3 in amino acids: CASKRVADEQYF. The CDR3 DNA sequence: TGTGCCAGCAAAAGGGTAGCGGACGAGCAGTACTTC.

The sample holds a few counts of this clone. The gene calls are TRBV5-1 and TRBJ2-5, with 10 bases matching TRBD1. The germline CDR1 and CDR2 sequences are SGHRS and YFSETQ. V lost 3 bases and J lost 4; bases outside the gene matches: 6. The CDR3 sequence is 15 residues long. The CDR3 sequence is CASSSPTGGAETQYF. The CDR3 DNA sequence: TGCGCCAGCAGCTCTCCGACAGGGGGCGCAGAGACCCAGTACTTC.

The chain combines TRBV4-3 with TRBJ2-2, with D maybe TRBD1 (5 bases). The CDR3 has 15 residues. V lost 0 bases and J lost 6, with 11 bases in between. Germline values: CDR1 LGHNA, CDR2 YSLEER. CDR3 protein: CASSQESSRAGELFF. In DNA form, the CDR3 reads TGCGCCAGCAGCCAAGAATCTTCCAGGGCCGGGGAGCTGTTTTTT.